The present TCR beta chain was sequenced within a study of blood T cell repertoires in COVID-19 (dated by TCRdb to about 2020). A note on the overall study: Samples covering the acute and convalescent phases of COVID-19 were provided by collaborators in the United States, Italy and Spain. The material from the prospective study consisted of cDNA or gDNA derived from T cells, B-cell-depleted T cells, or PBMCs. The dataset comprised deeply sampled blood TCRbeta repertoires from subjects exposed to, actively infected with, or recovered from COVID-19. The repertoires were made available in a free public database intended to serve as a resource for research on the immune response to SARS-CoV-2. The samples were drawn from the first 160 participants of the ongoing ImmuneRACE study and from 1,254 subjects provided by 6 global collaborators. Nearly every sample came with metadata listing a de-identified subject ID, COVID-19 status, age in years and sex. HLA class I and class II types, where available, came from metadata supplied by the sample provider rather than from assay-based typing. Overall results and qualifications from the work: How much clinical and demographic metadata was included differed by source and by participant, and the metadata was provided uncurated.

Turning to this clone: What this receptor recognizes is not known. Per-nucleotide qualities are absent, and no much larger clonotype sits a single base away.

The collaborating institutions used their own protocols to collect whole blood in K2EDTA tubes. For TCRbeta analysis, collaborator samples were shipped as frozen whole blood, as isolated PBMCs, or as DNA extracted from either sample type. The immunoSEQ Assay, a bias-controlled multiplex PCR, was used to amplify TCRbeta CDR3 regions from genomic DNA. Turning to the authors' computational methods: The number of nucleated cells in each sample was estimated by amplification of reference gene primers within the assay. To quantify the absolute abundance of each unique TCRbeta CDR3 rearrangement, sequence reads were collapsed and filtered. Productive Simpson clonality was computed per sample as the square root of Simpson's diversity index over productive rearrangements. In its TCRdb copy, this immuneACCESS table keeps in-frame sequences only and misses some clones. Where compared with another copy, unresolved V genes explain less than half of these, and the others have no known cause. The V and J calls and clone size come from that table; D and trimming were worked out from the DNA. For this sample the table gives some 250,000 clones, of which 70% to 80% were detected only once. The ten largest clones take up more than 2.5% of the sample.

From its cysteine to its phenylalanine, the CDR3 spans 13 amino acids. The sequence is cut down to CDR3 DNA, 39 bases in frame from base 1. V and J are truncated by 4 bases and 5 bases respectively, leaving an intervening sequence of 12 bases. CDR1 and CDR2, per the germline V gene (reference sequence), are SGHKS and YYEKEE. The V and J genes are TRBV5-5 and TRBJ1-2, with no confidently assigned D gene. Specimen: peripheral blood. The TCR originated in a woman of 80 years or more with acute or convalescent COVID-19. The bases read TGTGCCAGCAGCACCCCCGGTAGTTATGGCTACACCTTC. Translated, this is CASSTPGSYGYTF. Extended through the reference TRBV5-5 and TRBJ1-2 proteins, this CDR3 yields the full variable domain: DAGVTQSPTHLIKTRGQQVTLRCSPISGHKSVSWYQQVLGQGPQFIFQYYEKEERGRGNFPDRFSARQFPNYSSELNVNALLLGDSALYLCASSTPGSYGYTFGSGTRLTVV.